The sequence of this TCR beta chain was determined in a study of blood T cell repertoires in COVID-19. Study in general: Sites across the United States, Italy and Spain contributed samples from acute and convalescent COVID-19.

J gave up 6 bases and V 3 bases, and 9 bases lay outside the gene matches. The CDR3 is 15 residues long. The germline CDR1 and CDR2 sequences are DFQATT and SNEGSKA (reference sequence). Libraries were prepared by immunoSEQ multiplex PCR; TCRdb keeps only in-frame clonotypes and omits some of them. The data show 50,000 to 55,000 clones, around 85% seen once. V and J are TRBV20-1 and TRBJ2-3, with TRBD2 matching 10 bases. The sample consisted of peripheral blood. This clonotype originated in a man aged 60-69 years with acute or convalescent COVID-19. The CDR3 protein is CSASRRLAGADTQYF. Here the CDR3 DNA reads TGCAGTGCTAGTCGGAGGCTAGCGGGAGCTGATACGCAGTATTTT.